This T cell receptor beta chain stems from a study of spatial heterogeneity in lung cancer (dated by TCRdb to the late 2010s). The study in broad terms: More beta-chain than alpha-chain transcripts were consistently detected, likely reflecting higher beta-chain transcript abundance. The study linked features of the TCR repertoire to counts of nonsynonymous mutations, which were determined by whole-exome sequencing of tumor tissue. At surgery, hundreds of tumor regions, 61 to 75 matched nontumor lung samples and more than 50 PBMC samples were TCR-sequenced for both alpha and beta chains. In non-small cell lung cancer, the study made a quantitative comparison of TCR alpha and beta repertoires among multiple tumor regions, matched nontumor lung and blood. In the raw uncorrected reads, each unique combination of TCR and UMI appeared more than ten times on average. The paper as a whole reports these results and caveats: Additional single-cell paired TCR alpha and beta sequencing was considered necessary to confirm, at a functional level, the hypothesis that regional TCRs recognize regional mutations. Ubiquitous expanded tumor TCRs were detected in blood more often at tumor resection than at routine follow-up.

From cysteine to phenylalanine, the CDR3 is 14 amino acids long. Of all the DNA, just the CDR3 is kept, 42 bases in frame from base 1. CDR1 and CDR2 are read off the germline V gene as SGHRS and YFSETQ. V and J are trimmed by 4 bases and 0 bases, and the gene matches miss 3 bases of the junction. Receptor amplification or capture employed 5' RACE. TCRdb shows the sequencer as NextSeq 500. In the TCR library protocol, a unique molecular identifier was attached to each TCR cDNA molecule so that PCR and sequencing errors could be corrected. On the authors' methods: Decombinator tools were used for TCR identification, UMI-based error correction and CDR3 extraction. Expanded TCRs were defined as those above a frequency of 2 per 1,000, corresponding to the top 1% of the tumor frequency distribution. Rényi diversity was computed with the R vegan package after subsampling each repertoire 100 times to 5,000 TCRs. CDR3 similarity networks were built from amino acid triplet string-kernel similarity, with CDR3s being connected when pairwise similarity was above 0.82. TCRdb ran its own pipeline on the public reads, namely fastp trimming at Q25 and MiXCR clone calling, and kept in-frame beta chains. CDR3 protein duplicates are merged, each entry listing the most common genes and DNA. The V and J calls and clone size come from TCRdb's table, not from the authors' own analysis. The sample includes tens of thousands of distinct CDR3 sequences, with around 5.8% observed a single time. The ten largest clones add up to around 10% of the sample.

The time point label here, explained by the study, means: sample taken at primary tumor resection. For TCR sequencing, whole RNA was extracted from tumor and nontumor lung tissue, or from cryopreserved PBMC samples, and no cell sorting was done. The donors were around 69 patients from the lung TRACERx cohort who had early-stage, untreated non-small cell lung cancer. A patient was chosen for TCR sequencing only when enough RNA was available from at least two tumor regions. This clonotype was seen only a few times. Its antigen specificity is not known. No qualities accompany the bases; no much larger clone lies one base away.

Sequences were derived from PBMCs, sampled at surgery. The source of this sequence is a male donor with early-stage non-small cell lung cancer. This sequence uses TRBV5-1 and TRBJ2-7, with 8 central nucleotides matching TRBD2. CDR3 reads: CASSGRGGSYEQYF. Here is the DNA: TGCGCCAGCAGCGGACGGGGGGGCTCCTACGAGCAGTACTTC.